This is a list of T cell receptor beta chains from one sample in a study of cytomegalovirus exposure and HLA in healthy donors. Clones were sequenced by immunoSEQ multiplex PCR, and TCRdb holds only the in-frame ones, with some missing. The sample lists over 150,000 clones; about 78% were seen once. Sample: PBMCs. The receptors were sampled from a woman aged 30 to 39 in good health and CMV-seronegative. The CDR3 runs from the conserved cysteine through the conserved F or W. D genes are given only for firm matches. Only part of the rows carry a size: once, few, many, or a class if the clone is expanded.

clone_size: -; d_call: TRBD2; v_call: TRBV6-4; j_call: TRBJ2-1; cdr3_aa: CASSDFGLAAYNEQFF; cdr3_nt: TGTGCCAGCAGTGACTTCGGACTAGCGGCGTACAATGAGCAGTTCTTC
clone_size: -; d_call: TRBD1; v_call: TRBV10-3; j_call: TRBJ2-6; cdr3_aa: CAISERTGSGANVLPF; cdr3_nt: TGTGCCATCAGTGAGAGGACAGGGTCTGGGGCCAACGTCCTGCCTTTC
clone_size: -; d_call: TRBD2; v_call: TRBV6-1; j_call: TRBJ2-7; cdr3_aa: CASSETSGIYEQYF; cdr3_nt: TGTGCCAGCAGTGAGACTAGCGGGATCTACGAGCAGTACTTC
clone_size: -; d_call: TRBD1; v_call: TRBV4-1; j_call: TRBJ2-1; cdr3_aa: CASSTRDRVNEQFF; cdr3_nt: TGCGCCAGCAGCACCCGGGACAGGGTTAATGAGCAGTTCTTC
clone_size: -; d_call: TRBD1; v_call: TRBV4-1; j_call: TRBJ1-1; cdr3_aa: CASSQDPRGQFLSEAFF; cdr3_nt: TGCGCCAGCAGCCAAGATCCAAGGGGGCAATTCCTATCCGAAGCTTTCTTT
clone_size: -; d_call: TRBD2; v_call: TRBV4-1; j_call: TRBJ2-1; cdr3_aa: CASSPRMEVTSGRPQFF; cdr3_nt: TGCGCCAGCAGCCCTCGAATGGAAGTGACTAGCGGGAGGCCTCAGTTCTTC
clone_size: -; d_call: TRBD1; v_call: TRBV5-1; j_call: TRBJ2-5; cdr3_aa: CASSVTGRWETQYF; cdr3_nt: TGCGCCAGCAGCGTGACAGGGCGATGGGAGACCCAGTACTTC
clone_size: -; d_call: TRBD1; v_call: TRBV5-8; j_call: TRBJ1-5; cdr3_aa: CASSPGGSGQPQHF; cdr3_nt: TGTGCCAGCAGCCCAGGGGGGAGTGGTCAGCCCCAGCATTTT
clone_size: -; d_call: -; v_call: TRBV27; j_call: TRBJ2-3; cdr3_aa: CASSSLPGDGTDTQYF; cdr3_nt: TGTGCCAGCAGTTCCCTCCCAGGGGACGGCACAGATACGCAGTATTTT
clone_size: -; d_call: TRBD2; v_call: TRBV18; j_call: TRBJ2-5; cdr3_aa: CASSPQQAGTETQYF; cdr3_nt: TGTGCCAGCTCACCACAACAAGCGGGGACAGAGACCCAGTACTTC
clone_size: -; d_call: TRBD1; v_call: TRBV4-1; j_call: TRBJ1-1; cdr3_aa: CASSPRQGGTEAFF; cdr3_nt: TGCGCCAGCAGCCCCCGACAGGGCGGCACTGAAGCTTTCTTT
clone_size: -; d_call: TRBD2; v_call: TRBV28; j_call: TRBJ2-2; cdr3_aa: CASSLSGLANTGELFF; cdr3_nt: TGTGCCAGCAGTTTAAGCGGACTAGCTAACACCGGGGAGCTGTTTTTT
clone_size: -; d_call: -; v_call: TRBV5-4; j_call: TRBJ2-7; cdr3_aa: CASRRVRDSYWDEQYF; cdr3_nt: TGTGCCAGCAGGCGTGTTCGGGACTCCTATTGGGACGAGCAGTACTTC
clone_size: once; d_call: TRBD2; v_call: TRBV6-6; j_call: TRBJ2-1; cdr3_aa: CASREREFPYEQFF; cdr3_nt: TGTGCCAGCAGAGAGCGGGAGTTCCCTTATGAGCAGTTCTTC
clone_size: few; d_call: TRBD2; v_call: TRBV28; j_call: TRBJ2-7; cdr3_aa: CASSLGGGFIPYEQYF; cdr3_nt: TGTGCCAGCAGTCTCGGGGGGGGGTTCATCCCGTACGAGCAGTACTTC
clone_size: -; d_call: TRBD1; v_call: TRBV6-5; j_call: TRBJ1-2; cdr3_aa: CASSGTENYGYTF; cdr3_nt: TGTGCCAGCAGTGGGACAGAGAACTATGGCTACACCTTC
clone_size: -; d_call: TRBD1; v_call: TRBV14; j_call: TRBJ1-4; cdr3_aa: CASRRTGAKDEKLFF; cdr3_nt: TGTGCCAGCAGAAGGACAGGGGCCAAGGATGAAAAACTGTTTTTT
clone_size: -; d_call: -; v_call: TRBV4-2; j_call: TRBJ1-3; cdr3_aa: CASSQVVSGNTIYF; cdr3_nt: TGTGCCAGCAGCCAAGTAGTATCTGGAAACACCATATATTTT
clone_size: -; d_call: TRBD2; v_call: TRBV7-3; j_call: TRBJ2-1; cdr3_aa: CASSTGLAGGSYNEQFF; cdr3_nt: TGTGCCAGCAGCACCGGACTAGCGGGGGGGTCCTACAATGAGCAGTTCTTC
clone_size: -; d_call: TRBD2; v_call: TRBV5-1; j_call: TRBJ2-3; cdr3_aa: CASSFGSGRGTDTQYF; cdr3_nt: TGCGCCAGCAGCTTCGGTAGCGGGAGAGGCACAGATACGCAGTATTTT
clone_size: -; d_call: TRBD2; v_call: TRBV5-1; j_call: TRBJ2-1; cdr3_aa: CASSPTGLADNEQFF; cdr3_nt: TGCGCCAGCAGCCCGACGGGACTAGCGGACAATGAGCAGTTCTTC
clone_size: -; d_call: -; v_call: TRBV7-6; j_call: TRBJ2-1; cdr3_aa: CASTSGGMEQFF; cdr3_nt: TGTGCCAGCACCTCCGGGGGTATGGAGCAGTTCTTC
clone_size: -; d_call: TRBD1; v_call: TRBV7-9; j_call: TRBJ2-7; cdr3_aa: CASSLGQGKNEQYF; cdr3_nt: TGTGCCAGCAGCTTAGGACAGGGTAAGAACGAGCAGTACTTC
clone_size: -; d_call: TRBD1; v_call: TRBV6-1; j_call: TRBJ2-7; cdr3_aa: CASRKTGTYEQYF; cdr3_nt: TGTGCCAGCAGAAAGACAGGGACCTACGAGCAGTACTTC
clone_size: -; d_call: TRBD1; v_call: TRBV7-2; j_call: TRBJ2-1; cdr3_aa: CASSPQGAIGQFF; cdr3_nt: TGTGCCAGCTCCCCGCAGGGGGCGATTGGGCAGTTCTTC
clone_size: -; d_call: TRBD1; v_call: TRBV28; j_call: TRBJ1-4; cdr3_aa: CASSPPWTGTEKLFF; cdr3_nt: TGTGCCAGCAGTCCTCCTTGGACAGGGACTGAAAAACTGTTTTTT
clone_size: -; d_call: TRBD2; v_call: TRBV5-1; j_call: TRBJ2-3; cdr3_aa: CASSGTSGGPDTQYF; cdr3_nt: TGCGCCAGCAGCGGGACTAGCGGGGGCCCAGATACGCAGTATTTT
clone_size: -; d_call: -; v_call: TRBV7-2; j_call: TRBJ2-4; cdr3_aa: CASSLGGSKNIQYF; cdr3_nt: TGTGCCAGCAGCTTAGGAGGTAGCAAAAACATTCAGTACTTC
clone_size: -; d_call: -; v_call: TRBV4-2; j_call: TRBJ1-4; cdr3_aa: CASTPGAGIFSEKLFF; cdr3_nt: TGTGCCAGCACCCCCGGGGCGGGGATCTTCAGTGAAAAACTGTTTTTT
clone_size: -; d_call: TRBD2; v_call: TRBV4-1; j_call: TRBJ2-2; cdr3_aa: CASSPQTSGRFSGELFF; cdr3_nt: TGCGCCAGCAGTCCCCAGACTAGCGGGAGGTTCAGCGGGGAGCTGTTTTTT
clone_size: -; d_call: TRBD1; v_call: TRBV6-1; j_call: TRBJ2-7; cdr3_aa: CASHRDRSYEQYF; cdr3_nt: TGTGCCAGCCACCGGGACAGATCCTACGAGCAGTACTTC
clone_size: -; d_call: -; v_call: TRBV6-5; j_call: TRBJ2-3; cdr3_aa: CASSYRGSTDTQYF; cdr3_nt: TGTGCCAGCAGTTACAGGGGTAGCACAGATACGCAGTATTTT
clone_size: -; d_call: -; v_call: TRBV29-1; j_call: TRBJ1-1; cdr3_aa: CSPEVHFGTEAFF; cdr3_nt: TGCAGCCCTGAAGTGCATTTCGGGACTGAAGCTTTCTTT
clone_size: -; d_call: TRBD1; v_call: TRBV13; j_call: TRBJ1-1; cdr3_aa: CASSSRGLNTEAFF; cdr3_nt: TGTGCCAGCAGCTCGAGGGGGCTGAACACTGAAGCTTTCTTT
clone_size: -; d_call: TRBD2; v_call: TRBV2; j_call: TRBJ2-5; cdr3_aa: CASSEGTRLLETQYF; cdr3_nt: TGTGCCAGCAGTGAAGGGACTAGGCTCTTAGAGACCCAGTACTTC
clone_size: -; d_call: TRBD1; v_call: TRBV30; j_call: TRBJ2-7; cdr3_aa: CAWSGTGTGLPYEQYF; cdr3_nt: TGTGCCTGGAGTGGAACCGGGACAGGGTTGCCCTACGAGCAGTACTTC
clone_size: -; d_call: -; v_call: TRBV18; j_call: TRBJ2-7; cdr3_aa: CASSPPRSPPSYEQYF; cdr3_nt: TGTGCCAGCTCACCCCCACGAAGCCCACCTTCCTACGAGCAGTACTTC
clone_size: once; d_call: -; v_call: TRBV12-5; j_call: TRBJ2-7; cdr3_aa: CASGLSGSYEQYF; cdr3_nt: TGTGCTAGTGGTTTGAGCGGTTCCTACGAGCAGTACTTC
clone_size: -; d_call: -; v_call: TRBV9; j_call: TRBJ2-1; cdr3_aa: CASSVVWGDEQFF; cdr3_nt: TGTGCCAGCAGCGTAGTATGGGGGGATGAGCAGTTCTTC
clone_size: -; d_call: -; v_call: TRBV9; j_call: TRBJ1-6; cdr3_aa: CASAGAGTLNSPLHF; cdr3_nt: TGTGCCAGCGCTGGGGCAGGGACTTTAAATTCACCCCTCCACTTT
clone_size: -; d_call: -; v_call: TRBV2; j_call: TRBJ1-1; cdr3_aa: CASSDGEREAFF; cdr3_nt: TGTGCCAGCAGTGACGGGGAACGTGAAGCTTTCTTT
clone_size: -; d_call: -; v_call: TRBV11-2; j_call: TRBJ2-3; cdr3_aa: CASSLGGTGVADTQYF; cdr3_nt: TGTGCCAGCAGCTTAGGGGGGACGGGAGTGGCAGATACGCAGTATTTT
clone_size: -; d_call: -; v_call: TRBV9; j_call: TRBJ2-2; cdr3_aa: CASSERTDLTGELFF; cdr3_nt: TGTGCCAGCAGCGAAAGGACAGACCTCACCGGGGAGCTGTTTTTT
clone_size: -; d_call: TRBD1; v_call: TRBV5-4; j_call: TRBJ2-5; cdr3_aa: CASSGTRDRETKETQYF; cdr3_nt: TGTGCCAGCAGCGGGACCCGGGACAGGGAGACGAAAGAGACCCAGTACTTC
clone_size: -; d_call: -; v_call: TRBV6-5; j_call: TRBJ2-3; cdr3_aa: CASSVTRTDTQYF; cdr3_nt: TGTGCCAGCTCAGTCACCCGCACAGATACGCAGTATTTT
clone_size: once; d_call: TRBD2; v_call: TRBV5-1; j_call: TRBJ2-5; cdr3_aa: CASSLGGTGGETQYF; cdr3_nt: TGCGCCAGCAGCTTGGGGGGGACGGGGGGAGAGACCCAGTACTTC
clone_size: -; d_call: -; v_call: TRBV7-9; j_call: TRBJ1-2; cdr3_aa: CASSHPDNPNYGYTF; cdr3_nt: TGTGCCAGCAGCCATCCCGACAACCCAAACTATGGCTACACCTTC
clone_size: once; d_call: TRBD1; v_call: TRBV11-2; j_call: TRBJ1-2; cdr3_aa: CASSFTTRQGNTF; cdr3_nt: TGTGCCAGCAGCTTCACCACTCGACAGGGAAACACCTTC
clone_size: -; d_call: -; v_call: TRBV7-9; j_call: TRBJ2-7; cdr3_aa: CSSSSAGYEQYF; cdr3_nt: TGTTCCAGCAGCTCCGCGGGCTACGAGCAGTACTTC
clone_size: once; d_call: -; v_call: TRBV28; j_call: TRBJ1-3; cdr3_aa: CASKGVAAGNTIYF; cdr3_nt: TGTGCCAGCAAGGGTGTAGCGGCAGGAAACACCATATATTTT
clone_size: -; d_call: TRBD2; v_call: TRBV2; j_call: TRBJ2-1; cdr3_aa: CASSELLAAYNEQFF; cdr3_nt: TGTGCCAGCAGTGAATTACTAGCGGCCTACAATGAGCAGTTCTTC
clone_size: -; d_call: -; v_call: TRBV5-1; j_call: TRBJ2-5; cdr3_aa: CASSSPQGETQYF; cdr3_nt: TGCGCCAGCAGCTCTCCCCAGGGGGAGACCCAGTACTTC
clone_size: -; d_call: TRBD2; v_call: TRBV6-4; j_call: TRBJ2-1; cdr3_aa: CASSPMGVAGEGDEQFF; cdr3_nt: TGTGCCAGCAGCCCCATGGGGGTAGCGGGAGAAGGCGATGAGCAGTTCTTC
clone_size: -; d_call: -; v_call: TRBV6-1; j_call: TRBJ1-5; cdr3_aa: CASSEQGAGQPQHF; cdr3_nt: TGTGCCAGCAGTGAACAAGGGGCCGGTCAGCCCCAGCATTTT
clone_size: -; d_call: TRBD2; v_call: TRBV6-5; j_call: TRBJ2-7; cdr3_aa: CASSWGLAGVYEQYF; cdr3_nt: TGTGCCAGCAGTTGGGGGCTAGCGGGGGTCTACGAGCAGTACTTC